This TCR beta chain was profiled in a study of blood T cell repertoires in COVID-19. TCRdb's table, derived via immunoSEQ multiplex PCR, lists solely in-frame clones and lacks some. The data contain fewer than 110,000 clones, around 90% of them singletons. As for this clone: The same CDR3 arises from other DNA sequences in this sample as well.

The TCR was taken from a woman aged 30 to 39 with acute or convalescent COVID-19. The specimen was peripheral blood.

The CDR3 is CASSLGLINQPQHF. In DNA, the CDR3 is TGTGCCAGCAGTCTGGGACTGATCAATCAGCCCCAGCATTTT. The rearrangement links TRBV28 to TRBJ1-5; a possible D gene is TRBD1 (5 bases). The CDR3 sequence is 14 residues long. The V and J ends lost 5 bases and 3 bases respectively, with 11 bases between them. Germline-derived CDR1 and CDR2 are MDHEN and SYDVKM. The variable domain in full, with the rest retrieved from reference TRBV28 and TRBJ1-5, is DVKVTQSSRYLVKRTGEKVFLECVQDMDHENMFWYRQDPGLGLRLIYFSYDVKMKEKGDIPEGYSVSREKKERFSLILESASTNQTSMYLCASSLGLINQPQHFGDGTRLSIL.